Included here is one TCR beta chain sequence, with context. No antigen is known for it. In the original processing: For the immunoSEQ data, sequences were junction-only without quality scores, so filtering differed. This table comes from immunoSEQ multiplex PCR, and its TCRdb copy is limited to in-frame clones, with some not included. That table gives V, J and clone size, and the DNA gave D and trimming. The sample contains around 1.6 million clones, 95% to 99% of which appear only once. These data come from a study of shared clonotypes between healthy human individuals. On the study more broadly: Donors had three CD4 naive, three CD4 memory, two CD8 naive and one CD8 memory plate apiece.

Regarding the study as a whole: Among the subsets, naive ones generally showed larger estimated richness than memory ones.

V was clipped by 2 bases and J by 5 bases, with 10 bases between them. Germline loops: CDR1 MNHEY, CDR2 SMNVEV (reference sequence). This CDR3 has 13 amino acids. The rearrangement joins TRBV27 to TRBJ2-7; TRBD2 is a possible D gene (6 bases). The receptor's source is a man aged 25 to 45 in good health. The material sequenced was naive CD4+ T cells sorted from blood. Noted subset: CD45RA+ positively selected. In DNA, the CDR3 is TGTGCCAGCAGTTTAGCCGGGAGTGACGAGCAGTACTTC. This encodes CASSLAGSDEQYF.